Following are 16 T cell receptor beta chains from one sample sequenced in a study of cytomegalovirus exposure and HLA in healthy donors. PCR involved 60 Vbeta and 13 Jbeta primers. The method was immunoSEQ multiplex PCR; TCRdb's version includes in-frame clones alone and lacks a portion of them. The sample contains 150,000 to 200,000 clones, around 80% of which appear only once. Sample: PBMCs. These receptors originate from a woman aged 50 to 60 in good health and CMV-seropositive.

The count of this clone is one. The V gene is TRBV5-1, the J gene TRBJ2-5, with D possibly matching TRBD2 (6 bases). Germline assignment: CDR1 SGHRS and CDR2 YFSETQ. The CDR3 loop spans 14 amino acids. Trimming pared 1 base from V and 5 bases from J, leaving 12 bases between. In DNA form, the CDR3 reads TGCGCCAGCAGCTTGTTGGGAGGCGAGGAGACCCAGTACTTC. Translated: CASSLLGGEETQYF.

The rearrangement uses TRBV18 and TRBJ2-3; 11 positions agree with TRBD2. The CDR3 spans 16 residues. V was pared by 1 base and J by 5 bases, with 5 bases of the junction left unmatched. CDR1 KGHSH and CDR2 LQKENI come from the germline V gene. The CDR3 nucleotides are TGTGCCAGCTCACCACGCACTAGCGGGGGTGTAGATACGCAGTATTTT. This translates into CASSPRTSGGVDTQYF.

This clone occurred once. The gene calls are TRBV7-2 and TRBJ2-3, with 11 bases identical to TRBD2. CDR1 and CDR2 from the germline V gene are SGHTA and FQGNSA. The CDR3 has 16 residues. After removal of 5 bases from V and 2 bases from J, the junction contained 6 bases not matched to a gene. The CDR3 region is CASSPRLAGFTDTQYF. CDR3 DNA sequence: TGTGCCAGCAGCCCCAGACTAGCGGGATTCACAGATACGCAGTATTTT.

Concerning this clone itself: Additional DNA sequences in this sample encode the identical CDR3. V and J are TRBV4-3 and TRBJ2-7, with 7 bases fitting TRBD1. After removal of 3 bases from V and 0 bases from J, the junction contained 5 bases not matched to a gene. CDR1 is LGHNA and CDR2 is YSLEER in the germline V gene. There are 15 residues in the CDR3. As DNA, the CDR3 is TGCGCCAGCAGCCAGGCCTACAGGGGCTCCTACGAGCAGTACTTC. This gives the protein CASSQAYRGSYEQYF.

The chain couples TRBV13 to TRBJ1-1; D ambiguous. This CDR3 has 12 residues. Germline CDR1 PRHDT, CDR2 FYEKMQ (reference sequence). V lost 4 bases and J 5 bases, leaving 8 bases between the germline ends. The CDR3 here is CASSSPRTEAFF. CDR3 DNA sequence: TGTGCCAGCAGCTCACCGAGGACTGAAGCTTTCTTT.

The chain is built from TRBV11-2 and TRBJ2-3, with 9 bases aligning to TRBD2. The germline V gene has CDR1 SGHAT and CDR2 FQNNGV. V shed 4 bases, J shed 4 bases, and the junction held 3 bases outside the gene matches. CDR3 length: 14 amino acids. This chain's CDR3 is CASSSRTSADTQYF. DNA of the CDR3: TGTGCCAGCAGCTCCCGGACTAGCGCAGATACGCAGTATTTT.

The table lists this clone with a few counts. This chain links TRBV28 with TRBJ2-7; TRBD2 matches 10 bases. CDR3 size: 13 residues. Germline trimming cut 10 bases from V and 0 bases from J; bases unmatched to any gene: 3. Germline lookup yields CDR1 MDHEN and CDR2 SYDVKM. CDR3 region: CATGLAASYEQYF. In DNA, the CDR3 is TGTGCCACCGGACTAGCGGCCTCCTACGAGCAGTACTTC.

The chain joins TRBV7-3 to TRBJ2-7; 9 nucleotides agree with TRBD1. The CDR3 has 14 residues. Germline-derived CDR1 and CDR2 are SGHTA and FQGTGA. The V segment lost 5 bases and the J segment 3 bases; nucleotides outside the gene matches: 5. The CDR3: CASSLTGGHYEQYF. The CDR3, as DNA: TGTGCCAGCAGCCTGACAGGGGGACACTACGAGCAGTACTTC.

Turning to this clone: One end of the junction is discordant with germline, which a read error may explain. This chain connects TRBV2 to TRBJ2-7; 9 nucleotides line up with TRBD1. Germline-derived CDR1 and CDR2 are SNHLY and FYNNEI. CDR3 length: 13 amino acids. CDR3 in DNA: TGTGCCAGCAATACCTACAAGGAGGGACAGGGCCTATTC. It translates to CASNTYKEGQGLF.

In this sample, this clone turned up once. This rearrangement joins TRBV27 to TRBJ2-7, with TRBD2 identical over 8 bases. The CDR3 loop spans 17 amino acids. With V trimmed by 6 bases and J by 0 bases, 13 bases remained unmatched. CDR1 is MNHEY, CDR2 SMNVEV, per germline (reference sequence). The CDR3 reads CASSRSSPTSDSYEQYF. In nucleotides, the CDR3 is TGTGCCAGCAGCCGATCGTCTCCGACTAGCGACTCCTACGAGCAGTACTTC.

Here the CDR3 reads CASRSDRLTGELFF. CDR3 nucleotides: TGTGCCAGTAGAAGCGACAGGCTGACCGGGGAGCTGTTTTTT. The chain has TRBV19 and TRBJ2-2; D possibly corresponds to TRBD1 (6 bases). Germline CDR1 LNHDA, CDR2 SQIVND (reference sequence). V was shortened by 6 bases and J by 5 bases, with 13 bases between the two germline ends. This CDR3 has 14 amino acids.

The CDR3, as DNA: TGTGCCATCAGCGACATTTCAGTCGGAAACACCATATATTTT. As protein: CAISDISVGNTIYF. The chain links TRBV10-3 to TRBJ1-3; D remains ambiguous. Trimming took 6 bases from V and 4 from J, leaving 13 bases between them. The V gene's germline CDR1 is ENHRY and CDR2 SYGVKD. The CDR3 loop spans 14 amino acids.

The J gene is TRBJ1-4, the V gene TRBV6-5, with D possibly being TRBD1 (6 bases). V dropped 5 bases and J dropped 8 bases, with 15 bases sitting between them. CDR3 length: 14 amino acids. Germline CDR1 is MNHEY and CDR2 is SVGAGI. CDR3 sequence reads: CASSRQVEGEKLFF. The CDR3 DNA is TGTGCCAGCAGTCGACAGGTTGAGGGGGAAAAACTGTTTTTT.

This clone was recorded once. The chain links TRBV7-2 to TRBJ1-2, with 10 bases that match TRBD1. J was trimmed by 8 bases and V by 6 bases; bases with no gene match: 12. The CDR3 length is 15 residues. CDR1 and CDR2 (germline): SGHTA, FQGNSA. The CDR3: CASRSSGTGARGYTF. The CDR3 coding sequence is TGTGCCAGCAGGTCTTCCGGGACAGGGGCGCGGGGCTACACCTTC.

This chain uses TRBV7-9 with TRBJ2-1; D is unclear. Germline V lookup: CDR1 SEHNR, CDR2 FQNEAQ (reference sequence). The CDR3 runs 14 residues. V lost 5 bases and J 6 bases, leaving 14 bases between the germline ends. The CDR3 protein is CASSGLSVSNEQFF. CDR3 coding DNA: TGTGCCAGCAGCGGTCTATCGGTCTCCAATGAGCAGTTCTTC.

This clone was detected only a few times. This chain uses TRBV18 with TRBJ2-5; maybe TRBD1 (5 bases). V lost 5 bases to trimming and J lost 5 bases, with 9 bases between them. This CDR3 is built from 12 residues. Germline V gene lookup returns CDR1 KGHSH and CDR2 LQKENI. CDR3 sequence reads: CASSWGGETQYF. The CDR3 DNA sequence: TGTGCCAGCTCATGGGGCGGCGAGACCCAGTACTTC.